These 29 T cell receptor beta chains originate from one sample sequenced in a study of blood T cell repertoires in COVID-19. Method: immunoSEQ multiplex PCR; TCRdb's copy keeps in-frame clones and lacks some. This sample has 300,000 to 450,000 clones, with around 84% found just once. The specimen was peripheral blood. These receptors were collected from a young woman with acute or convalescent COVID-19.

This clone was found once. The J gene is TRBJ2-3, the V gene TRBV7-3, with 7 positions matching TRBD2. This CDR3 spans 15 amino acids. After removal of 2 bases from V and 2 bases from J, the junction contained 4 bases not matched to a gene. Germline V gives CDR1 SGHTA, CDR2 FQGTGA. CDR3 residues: CASSLGGRATDTQYF. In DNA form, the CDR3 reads TGTGCCAGCAGCTTAGGGGGGAGGGCCACAGATACGCAGTATTTT. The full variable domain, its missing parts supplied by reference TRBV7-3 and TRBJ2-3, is GAGVSQTPSNKVTEKGKYVELRCDPISGHTALYWYRQSLGQGPEFLIYFQGTGAADDSGLPNDRFFAVRPEGSVSTLKIQRTERGDSAVYLCASSLGGRATDTQYFGPGTRLTVL.

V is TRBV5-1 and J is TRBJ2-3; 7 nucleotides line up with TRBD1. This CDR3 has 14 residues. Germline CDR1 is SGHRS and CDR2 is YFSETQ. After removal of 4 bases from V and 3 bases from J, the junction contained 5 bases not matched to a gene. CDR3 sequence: CASSMGTETDTQYF. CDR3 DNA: TGCGCCAGCAGCATGGGGACAGAGACAGATACGCAGTATTTT.

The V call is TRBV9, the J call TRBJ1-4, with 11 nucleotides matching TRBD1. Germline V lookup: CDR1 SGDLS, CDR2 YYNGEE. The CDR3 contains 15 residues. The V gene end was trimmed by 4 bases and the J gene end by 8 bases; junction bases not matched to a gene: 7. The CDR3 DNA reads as TGTGCCAGCAGCTACCGGGACAGGGGGGCAGAAAAACTGTTTTTT. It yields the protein CASSYRDRGAEKLFF.

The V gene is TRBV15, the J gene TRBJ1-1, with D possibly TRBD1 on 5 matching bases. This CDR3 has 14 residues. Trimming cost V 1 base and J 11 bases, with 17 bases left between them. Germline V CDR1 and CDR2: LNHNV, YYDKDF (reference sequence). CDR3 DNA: TGTGCCACCAGCAGAGGATCCACCGGGACTCTGGCTTTCTTT. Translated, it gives CATSRGSTGTLAFF. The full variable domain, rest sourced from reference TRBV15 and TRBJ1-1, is DAMVIQNPRYQVTQFGKPVTLSCSQTLNHNVMYWYQQKSSQAPKLLFHYYDKDFNNEADTPDNFQSRRPNTSFCFLDIRSPGLGDTAMYLCATSRGSTGTLAFFGQGTRLTVV.

This CDR3 is CASSPPLSGRTDTQYF. The CDR3 DNA sequence: TGTGCCAGCAGCCCTCCCCTAAGCGGGAGGACAGATACGCAGTATTTT. The chain is built from TRBV28 and TRBJ2-3; 9 bases map to TRBD2. The V gene end was trimmed by 6 bases and the J gene end by 3 bases; junction bases not matched to a gene: 10. Germline V gives CDR1 MDHEN, CDR2 SYDVKM. This CDR3 comprises 16 residues.

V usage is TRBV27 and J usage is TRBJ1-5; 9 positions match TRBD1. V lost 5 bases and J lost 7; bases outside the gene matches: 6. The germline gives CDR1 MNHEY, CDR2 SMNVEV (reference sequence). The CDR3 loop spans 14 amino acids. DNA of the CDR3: TGTGCCAGCAGTCCCGGACAGGGGTTACAGCCCCAGCATTTT. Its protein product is CASSPGQGLQPQHF.

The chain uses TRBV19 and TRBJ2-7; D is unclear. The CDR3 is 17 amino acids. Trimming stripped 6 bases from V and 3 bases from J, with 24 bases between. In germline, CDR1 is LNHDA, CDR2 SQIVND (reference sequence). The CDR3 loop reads CASSARSLPRNDYEQYF. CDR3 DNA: TGTGCCAGTAGCGCCCGGAGTCTCCCGCGAAACGACTACGAGCAGTACTTC.

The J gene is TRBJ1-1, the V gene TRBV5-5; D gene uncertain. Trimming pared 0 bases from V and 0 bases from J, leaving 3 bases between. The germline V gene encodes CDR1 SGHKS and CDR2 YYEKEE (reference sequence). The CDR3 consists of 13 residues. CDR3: CASSLGVNTEAFF. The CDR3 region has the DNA TGTGCCAGCAGCTTGGGAGTGAACACTGAAGCTTTCTTT.

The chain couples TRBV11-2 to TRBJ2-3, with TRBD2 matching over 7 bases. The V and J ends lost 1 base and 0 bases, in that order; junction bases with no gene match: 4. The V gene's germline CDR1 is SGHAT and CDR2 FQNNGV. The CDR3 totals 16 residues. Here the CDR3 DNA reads TGTGCCAGCAGCTTAGGAGCTAGCGGCAGCACAGATACGCAGTATTTT. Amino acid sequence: CASSLGASGSTDTQYF. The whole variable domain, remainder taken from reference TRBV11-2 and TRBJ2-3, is EAGVAQSPRYKIIEKRQSVAFWCNPISGHATLYWYQQILGQGPKLLIQFQNNGVVDDSQLPKDRFSAERLKGVDSTLKIQPAKLEDSAVYLCASSLGASGSTDTQYFGPGTRLTVL.

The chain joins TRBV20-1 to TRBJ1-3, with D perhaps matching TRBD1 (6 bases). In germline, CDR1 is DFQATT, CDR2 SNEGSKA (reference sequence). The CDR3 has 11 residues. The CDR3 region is CIGTSGNTIYF. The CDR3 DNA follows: TGCATCGGGACATCTGGAAACACCATATATTTT.

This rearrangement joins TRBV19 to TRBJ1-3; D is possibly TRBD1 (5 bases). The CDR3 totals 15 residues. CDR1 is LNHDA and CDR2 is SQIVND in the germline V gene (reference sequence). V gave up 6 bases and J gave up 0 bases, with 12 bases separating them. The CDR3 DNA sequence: TGTGCCAGTAGAACTACAGGTTACTCTGGAAACACCATATATTTT. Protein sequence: CASRTTGYSGNTIYF.

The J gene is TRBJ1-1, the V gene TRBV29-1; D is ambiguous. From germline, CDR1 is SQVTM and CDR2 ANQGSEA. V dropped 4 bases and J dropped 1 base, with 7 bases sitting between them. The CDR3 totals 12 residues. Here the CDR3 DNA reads TGCAGCGTTGTCGCTACGAACACTGAAGCTTTCTTT. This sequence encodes CSVVATNTEAFF.

The CDR3 loop reads CASSLGEYEQFF. CDR3 sequence (DNA): TGCGCCAGCAGCTTGGGAGAATACGAGCAGTTCTTC. The rearrangement uses TRBV5-1 and TRBJ2-1; D ambiguous. Trimming removed 0 bases from V and 10 bases from J, with 8 bases in between. CDR1 SGHRS and CDR2 YFSETQ come from the germline V gene. The CDR3 extends over 12 amino acids.

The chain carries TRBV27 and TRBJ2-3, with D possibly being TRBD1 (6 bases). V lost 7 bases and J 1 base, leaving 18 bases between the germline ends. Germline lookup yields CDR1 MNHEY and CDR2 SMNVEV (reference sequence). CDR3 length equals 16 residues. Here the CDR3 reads CASTAAWDIGTDTQYF. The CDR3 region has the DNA TGTGCCAGCACCGCGGCGTGGGACATAGGCACAGATACGCAGTATTTT.

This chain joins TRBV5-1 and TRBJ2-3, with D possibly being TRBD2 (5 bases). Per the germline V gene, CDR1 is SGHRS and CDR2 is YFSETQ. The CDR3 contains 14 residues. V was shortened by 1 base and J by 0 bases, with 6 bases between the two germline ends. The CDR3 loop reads CASSLRGSTDTQYF. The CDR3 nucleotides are TGCGCCAGCAGCTTGCGGGGTAGCACAGATACGCAGTATTTT.

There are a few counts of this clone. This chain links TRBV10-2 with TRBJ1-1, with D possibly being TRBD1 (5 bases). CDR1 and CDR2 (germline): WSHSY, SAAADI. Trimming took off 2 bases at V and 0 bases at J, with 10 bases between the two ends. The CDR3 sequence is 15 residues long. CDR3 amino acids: CASSETGGVNTEAFF. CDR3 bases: TGCGCCAGCAGTGAGACCGGGGGAGTGAACACTGAAGCTTTCTTT.

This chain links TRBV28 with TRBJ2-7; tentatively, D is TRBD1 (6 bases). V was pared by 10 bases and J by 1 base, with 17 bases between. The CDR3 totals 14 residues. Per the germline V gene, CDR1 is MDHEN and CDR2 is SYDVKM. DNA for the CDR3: TGTGCCACTGAACCGGGACATCGATCCTACGAGCAGTACTTC. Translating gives CATEPGHRSYEQYF. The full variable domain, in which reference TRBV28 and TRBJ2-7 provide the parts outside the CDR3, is DVKVTQSSRYLVKRTGEKVFLECVQDMDHENMFWYRQDPGLGLRLIYFSYDVKMKEKGDIPEGYSVSREKKERFSLILESASTNQTSMYLCATEPGHRSYEQYFGPGTRLTVT.

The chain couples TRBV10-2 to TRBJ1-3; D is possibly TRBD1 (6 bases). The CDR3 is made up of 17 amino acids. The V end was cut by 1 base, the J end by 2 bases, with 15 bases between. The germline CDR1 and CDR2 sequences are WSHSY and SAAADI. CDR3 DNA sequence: TGCGCCAGCAGTGAGTTAGGGGGGGAAGGGCCTGGAAACACCATATATTTT. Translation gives CASSELGGEGPGNTIYF.

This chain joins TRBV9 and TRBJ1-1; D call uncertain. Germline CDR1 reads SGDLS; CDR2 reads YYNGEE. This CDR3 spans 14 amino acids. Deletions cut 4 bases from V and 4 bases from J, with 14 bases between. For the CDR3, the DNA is TGTGCCAGCAGCCCGGCACGAGGGCTCACTGAAGCTTTCTTT. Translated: CASSPARGLTEAFF.

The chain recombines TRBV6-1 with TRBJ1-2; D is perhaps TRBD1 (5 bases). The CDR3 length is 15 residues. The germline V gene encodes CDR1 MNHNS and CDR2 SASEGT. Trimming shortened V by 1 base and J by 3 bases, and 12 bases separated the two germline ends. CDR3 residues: CASSEGLGGYYGYTF. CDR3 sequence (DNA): TGTGCCAGCAGTGAAGGCCTTGGGGGGTACTATGGCTACACCTTC.

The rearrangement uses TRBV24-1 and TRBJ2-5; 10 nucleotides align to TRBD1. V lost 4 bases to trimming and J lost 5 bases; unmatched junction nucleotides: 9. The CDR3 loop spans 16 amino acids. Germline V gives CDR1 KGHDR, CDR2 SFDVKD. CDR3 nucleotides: TGTGCCACCAGTGAATGGGACAGGGGCCGAACGGAGACCCAGTACTTC. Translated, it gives CATSEWDRGRTETQYF.

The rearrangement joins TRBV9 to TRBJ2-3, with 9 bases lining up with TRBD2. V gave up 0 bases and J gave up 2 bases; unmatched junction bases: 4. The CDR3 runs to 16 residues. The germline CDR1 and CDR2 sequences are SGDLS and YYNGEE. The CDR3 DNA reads TGTGCCAGCAGCGTAGTAAGCGGGAGGAACACAGATACGCAGTATTTT. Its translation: CASSVVSGRNTDTQYF. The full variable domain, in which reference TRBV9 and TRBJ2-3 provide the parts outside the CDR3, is DSGVTQTPKHLITATGQRVTLRCSPRSGDLSVYWYQQSLDQGLQFLIQYYNGEERAKGNILERFSAQQFPDLHSELNLSSLELGDSALYFCASSVVSGRNTDTQYFGPGTRLTVL.

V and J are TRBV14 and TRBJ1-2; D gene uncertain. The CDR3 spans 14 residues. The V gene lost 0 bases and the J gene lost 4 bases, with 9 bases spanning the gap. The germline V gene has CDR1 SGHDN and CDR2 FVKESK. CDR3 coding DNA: TGTGCCAGCAGCCAAGATTCCAGGCCCTATGGCTACACCTTC. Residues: CASSQDSRPYGYTF.

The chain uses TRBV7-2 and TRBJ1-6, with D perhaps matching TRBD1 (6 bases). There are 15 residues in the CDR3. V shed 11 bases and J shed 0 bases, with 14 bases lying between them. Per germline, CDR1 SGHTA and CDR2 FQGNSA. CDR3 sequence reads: CAVQRGGSYNSPLHF. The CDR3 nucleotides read TGTGCCGTTCAGAGAGGGGGCTCCTATAATTCACCCCTCCACTTT. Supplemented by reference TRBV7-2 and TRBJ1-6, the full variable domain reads GAGVSQSPSNKVTEKGKDVELRCDPISGHTALYWYRQSLGQGLEFLIYFQGNSAPDKSGLPSDRFSAERTGGSVSTLTIQRTQQEDSAVYLCAVQRGGSYNSPLHFGNGTRLTVT.

CDR3 nucleotides: TGTGCCAGCAGTTACTCCTCTAGCGGCACGAGCGAGCAGTACTTC. This gives the protein CASSYSSSGTSEQYF. The rearrangement joins TRBV6-6 to TRBJ2-7; 7 bases align to TRBD2. Germline lookup yields CDR1 MNHNY and CDR2 SVGAGI (reference sequence). V trimming: 0 bases; J trimming: 6 bases; junction bases outside the gene matches: 8. The CDR3 length is 15 residues.

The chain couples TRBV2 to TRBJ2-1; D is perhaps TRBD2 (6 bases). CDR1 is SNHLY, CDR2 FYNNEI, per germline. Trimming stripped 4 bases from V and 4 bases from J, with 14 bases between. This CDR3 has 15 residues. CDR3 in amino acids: CASSVWASEYNEQFF. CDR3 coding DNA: TGTGCCAGCAGTGTTTGGGCTAGCGAGTACAATGAGCAGTTCTTC. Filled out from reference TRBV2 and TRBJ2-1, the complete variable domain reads EPEVTQTPSHQVTQMGQEVILRCVPISNHLYFYWYRQILGQKVEFLVSFYNNEISEKSEIFDDQFSVERPDGSNFTLKIRSTKLEDSAMYFCASSVWASEYNEQFFGPGTRLTVL.

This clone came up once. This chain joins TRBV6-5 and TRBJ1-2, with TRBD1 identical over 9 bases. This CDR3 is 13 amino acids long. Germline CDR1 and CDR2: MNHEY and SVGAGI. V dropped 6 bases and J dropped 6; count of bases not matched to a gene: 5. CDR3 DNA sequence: TGTGCCAGCAGGGACAGGGGACGGCATGGCTACACCTTC. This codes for CASRDRGRHGYTF.

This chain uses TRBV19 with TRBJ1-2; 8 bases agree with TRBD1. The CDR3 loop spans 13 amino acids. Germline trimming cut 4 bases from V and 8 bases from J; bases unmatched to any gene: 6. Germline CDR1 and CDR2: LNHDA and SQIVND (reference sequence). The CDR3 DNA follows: TGTGCCAGTAGTACCCGGACAGGGAAAGGCTACACCTTC. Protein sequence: CASSTRTGKGYTF.

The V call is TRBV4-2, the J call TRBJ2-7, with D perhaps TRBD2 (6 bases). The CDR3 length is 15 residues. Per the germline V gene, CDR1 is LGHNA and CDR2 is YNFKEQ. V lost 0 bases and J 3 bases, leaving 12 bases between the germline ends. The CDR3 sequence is CASSQDLRLGYEQYF. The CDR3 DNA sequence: TGTGCCAGCAGCCAAGATCTGAGACTAGGCTACGAGCAGTACTTC.